This T cell receptor (beta chain) was identified during a study of T cells in Graves' hyperthyroidism and ophthalmopathy. Whole-study findings and limits: Ophthalmopathy, which appeared later, was predicted by the model a median 6.5 months before onset.

Together with thyroid ultrasound, orbital computed tomography, serum thyroxine and TRAb, clinical symptoms were used for diagnoses. A roughly 10 ml volume of fresh peripheral blood provided the PBMCs. This CDR3 contains 17 residues. Germline V gives CDR1 KGHDR, CDR2 SFDVKD. V shed 3 bases and J 2 bases; nucleotides not matched to a gene: 5. This clonotype appeared many times. Its antigen is not identified. Amplified TCR beta CDR3 regions derived from RNA transcripts. The TCR CDR3 first-round RT-PCR relied on the HTBI primer set. Each CDR3 protein gets one entry after TCRdb re-called the multiplex PCR reads with MiXCR. There are 400,000 to 500,000 distinct CDR3 sequences in the sample; roughly 14% occur only once, and roughly 13% lies in the top ten.

The sequenced sample consisted of blood. The receptor was derived from a man aged 18-30 years with Graves' ophthalmopathy. The chain combines TRBV24-1 with TRBJ2-7; TRBD2 matches 14 bases. The CDR3 nucleotides read TGTGCCACCAGTGATCAGGGGACTAGCGGGAGTCCCTACGAGCAGTACTTC. Its translation: CATSDQGTSGSPYEQYF.